This TCR beta chain originates from a study of follicular helper T cells after annual influenza vaccination. At the level of the study: Blood was drawn on days 0, 7 and 28 after vaccination. General study findings and limits: Only 10-20% of analyzed cells yielded productive TCRB sequences.

Of note for this clone: The target antigen is unknown.

With 1 base clipped from V and 5 bases from J, the junction kept 4 bases outside the gene matches. The CDR3 is made up of 15 amino acids. Germline CDR1 reads SGHTA; CDR2 reads FQGNSA. Indicated time point: 2015-2016 season, pre-vaccination. ICOS+CD38+ and ICOS-CD38- fractions were sorted from non-naive CD4+CXCR5+PD-1+ cells. Profiled with immunoSEQ multiplex PCR; TCRdb holds only in-frame clones, not every one. The sample holds about 10,000 clones, around nine tenths seen once. The material sequenced was CXCR5+ CD38- circulating T follicular helper cells from blood, taken on the day of influenza vaccination. Subset meaning: circulating Tfh, non-naive CD4+CXCR5+PD-1+ (ICOS+CD38+ or ICOS-CD38-). The source is an adult who received the influenza vaccine. The chain joins TRBV7-2 to TRBJ2-3; 9 bases are shared with TRBD2. CDR3 protein: CASSLDSGGQDTQYF. CDR3 sequence (DNA): TGTGCCAGCAGCTTAGATAGCGGGGGTCAAGATACGCAGTATTTT.